A selection of T cell receptor beta chains follows, all from one sample in a study of blood T cell repertoires in COVID-19. Here immunoSEQ multiplex PCR was the method, and the copy in TCRdb shows in-frame clones only, minus some. The sample holds 120,000 to 150,000 clones; 70% to 90% are singletons and the top ten take more than 25%. The sample comprised peripheral blood. These receptors came from a human donor in a cohort sampled during active COVID-19. CDR3s include the opening cysteine and the closing phenylalanine or tryptophan. D genes are given only for firm matches. Size is stated for part of the rows, as once, few or many counts, or as a class when the clone is expanded.

D	size	length	V	J	DNA	CDR3
NA	NA	14	TRBV6-4	TRBJ2-2	TGTGCCAGCAGTCCTAGCGATGTCACCGGGGAGCTGTTTTTT	CASSPSDVTGELFF
TRBD1	NA	16	TRBV7-9	TRBJ2-2	TGTGCCAGCAGCTACCGGGACAGGGGGCGCAGCGGGGAGCTGTTTTTT	CASSYRDRGRSGELFF
NA	NA	15	TRBV7-2	TRBJ1-5	TGTGCCAGCAGCTTTCGGGGGGGTAGCAATCAGCCCCAGCATTTT	CASSFRGGSNQPQHF
NA	NA	14	TRBV6-5	TRBJ1-5	TGTGCCAGCTCGGGGGGGATCAGCAATCAGCCCCAGCATTTT	CASSGGISNQPQHF
NA	once	12	TRBV12-3/TRBV12-4	TRBJ1-1	TGTGCCAGCACCACGGGGTGGTCTGGGGCTTTCTTT	CASTTGWSGAFF
TRBD2	NA	16	TRBV29-1	TRBJ2-3	TGCAGCGTTGGAGGGCTGGCGCGGGGGAGCACAGATACGCAGTATTTT	CSVGGLARGSTDTQYF
NA	NA	15	TRBV16	TRBJ1-3	TGTGCCAGCAGTCCCGCTGCAGGGTCTGGAAACACCATATATTTT	CASSPAAGSGNTIYF
TRBD1	NA	15	TRBV18	TRBJ1-1	TGTGCCAGCTCACCGGGACAGGGGGAAGGCACTGAAGCTTTCTTT	CASSPGQGEGTEAFF
NA	NA	13	TRBV5-1	TRBJ1-6	TGCGCCAGCAGCTTGGACAGCTATTCACCCCTCCACTTT	CASSLDSYSPLHF
NA	NA	14	TRBV6-2/TRBV6-3	TRBJ2-6	TGTGCCAGCAGCCATAGCTCTGGGGCCAACGTCCTGACTTTC	CASSHSSGANVLTF
NA	NA	14	TRBV7-2	TRBJ1-1	TGTGCCAGCAGCTTAGCAGGGGGTACCACTGAAGCTTTCTTT	CASSLAGGTTEAFF
NA	NA	14	TRBV5-1	TRBJ1-2	TGCGCCAGCAGCTTGTCCGGGATTAACTATGGCTACACCTTC	CASSLSGINYGYTF
TRBD2	NA	15	TRBV5-1	TRBJ2-1	TGCGCCAGCAGCTTGGGACTAGCGGCCCCCAATGAGCAGTTCTTC	CASSLGLAAPNEQFF
NA	many	12	TRBV12-3/TRBV12-4	TRBJ2-2	TGTGCCAGCAACTGGAACACCGGGGAGCTGTTTTTT	CASNWNTGELFF
NA	NA	13	TRBV18	TRBJ2-5	TGTGCCAGCTCACCCTCCCCGCGGGAGACCCAGTACTTC	CASSPSPRETQYF
TRBD2	NA	15	TRBV18	TRBJ2-1	TGTGCCAGCTCGCCTACTAGCGGGGGGTACAATGAGCAGTTCTTC	CASSPTSGGYNEQFF
NA	NA	13	TRBV30	TRBJ2-1	TGTGCCTGGAGTGTGGCAGGCTACAATGAGCAGTTCTTC	CAWSVAGYNEQFF
NA	NA	17	TRBV3-1/TRBV3-2	TRBJ1-6	TGTGCCAGCAGCCACCCAACACGAAGCTCCTATAATTCACCCCTCCACTTT	CASSHPTRSSYNSPLHF
NA	NA	14	TRBV3-1/TRBV3-2	TRBJ1-1	TGTGCCAGCAGCGCAGGACAGAGGAACACTGAAGCTTTCTTT	CASSAGQRNTEAFF
NA	NA	16	TRBV6-2/TRBV6-3	TRBJ2-5	TGTGCCAGCAGTTACGACGGAGGACAGATCAAAGAGACCCAGTACTTC	CASSYDGGQIKETQYF
NA	NA	12	TRBV3-1/TRBV3-2	TRBJ1-1	TGTGCCAGCAGCCAAACGGGGTTGAAAGCTTTCTTT	CASSQTGLKAFF
NA	few	13	TRBV14	TRBJ1-5	TGTGCCAGCAGCCAAAGCGGGGAACAGCCCCAGCATTTT	CASSQSGEQPQHF
NA	NA	15	TRBV18	TRBJ1-2	TGTGCCAGCTCACCTGGACAGTTTCATAACTATGGCTACACCTTC	CASSPGQFHNYGYTF
TRBD2	NA	14	TRBV5-1	TRBJ2-7	TGCGCCAGCAAACATCTAGCGGGGGGGCCCGAGCAGTACTTC	CASKHLAGGPEQYF
NA	NA	15	TRBV7-6	TRBJ2-1	TGTGCCAGCAGCAATGAGCCCGGGGGAATCGATGAGCAGTTCTTC	CASSNEPGGIDEQFF
NA	NA	12	TRBV11-1	TRBJ2-7	TGTGCCAGCAGCAAAATAGCCTACGAGCAGTACTTC	CASSKIAYEQYF
NA	NA	16	TRBV10-1	TRBJ2-4	TGCGCCAGCAGTGAGCCCAGACAGGAGATTGTAAACATTCAGTACTTC	CASSEPRQEIVNIQYF
NA	NA	13	TRBV19	TRBJ1-1	TGTGCCAGTAGTATGGTCCTAGCCACTGAAGCTTTCTTT	CASSMVLATEAFF